The clone carrying this T cell receptor (beta chain) was seen once. Its antigen is currently unknown. The data belong to a study of T cell repertoires in cytomegalovirus infection. General study findings and limits: Adding up the frequency of public TCR beta families identified people who carried CMV plus the relevant HLA.

In TCRdb, the reads were re-called with MiXCR into one record per CDR3 protein. The table shows some 920,000 distinct CDR3 sequences, with roughly 30% occurring only once. The CDR3 is 18 residues long. Looked up from germline, CDR1 is SGHRS and CDR2 is YFSETQ. Sequenced material: cultured CD8+ T cells from PBMCs, taken from culture after CMV antigen stimulation. The chain uses TRBV5-1 and TRBJ2-5; 7 nucleotides line up with TRBD2. The assigned J gene may be wrong: the sequence end matches TRBJ2-1 better. The TCR was taken from a human donor in good health (CMV status not recorded). Some clones in this sample may be carry-over from other donors' samples. The CDR3 loop reads CASSLEADGGTLQETQFF. The CDR3 region has the DNA TGCGCCAGCAGCTTGGAGGCGGACGGGGGGACCCTCCAAGAGACCCAGTTCTTC.